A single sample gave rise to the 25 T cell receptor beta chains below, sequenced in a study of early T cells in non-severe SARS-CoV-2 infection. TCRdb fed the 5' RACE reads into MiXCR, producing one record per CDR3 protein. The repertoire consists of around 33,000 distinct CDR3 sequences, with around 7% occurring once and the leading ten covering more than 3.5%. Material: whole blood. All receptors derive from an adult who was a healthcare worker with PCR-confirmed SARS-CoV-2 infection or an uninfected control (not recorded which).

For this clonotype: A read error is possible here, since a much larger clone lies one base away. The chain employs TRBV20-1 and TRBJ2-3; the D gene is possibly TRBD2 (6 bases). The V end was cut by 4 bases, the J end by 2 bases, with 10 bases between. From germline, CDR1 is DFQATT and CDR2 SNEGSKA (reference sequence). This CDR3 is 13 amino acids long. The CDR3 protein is CSATSVNTDTQYF. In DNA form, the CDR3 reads TGCAGTGCTACTAGCGTTAACACAGATACGCAGTATTTT.

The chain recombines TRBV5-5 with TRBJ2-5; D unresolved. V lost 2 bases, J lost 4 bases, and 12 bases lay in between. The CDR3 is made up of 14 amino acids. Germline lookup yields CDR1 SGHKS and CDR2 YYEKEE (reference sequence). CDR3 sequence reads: CASSLQIGGETQYF. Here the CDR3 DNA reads TGTGCCAGCAGCTTACAGATCGGTGGAGAGACCCAGTACTTC.

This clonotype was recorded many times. The CDR3, as DNA: TGTGCCAGCAGTTACAATGAGCAGTTCTTC. Its protein is CASSYNEQFF. V is TRBV6-6 and J is TRBJ2-1; D is uncertain. The CDR3 spans 10 residues. Germline assignment: CDR1 MNHNY and CDR2 SVGAGI (reference sequence). Trimming took off 2 bases at V and 7 bases at J, with 0 bases between the two ends.

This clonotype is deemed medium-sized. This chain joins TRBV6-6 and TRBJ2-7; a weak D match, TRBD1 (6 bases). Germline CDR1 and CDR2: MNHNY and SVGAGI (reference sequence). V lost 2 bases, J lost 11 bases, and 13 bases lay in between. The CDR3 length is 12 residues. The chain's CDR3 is CASSYEDRSKYF. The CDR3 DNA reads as TGTGCCAGCAGTTACGAGGACAGAAGCAAGTACTTC.

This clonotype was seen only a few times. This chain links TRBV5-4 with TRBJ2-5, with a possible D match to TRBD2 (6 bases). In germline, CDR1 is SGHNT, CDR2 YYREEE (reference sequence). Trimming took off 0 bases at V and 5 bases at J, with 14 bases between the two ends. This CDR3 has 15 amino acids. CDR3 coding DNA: TGTGCCAGCAGCTTGGCGAGGCTAGCGCCGGAGACCCAGTACTTC. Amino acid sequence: CASSLARLAPETQYF.

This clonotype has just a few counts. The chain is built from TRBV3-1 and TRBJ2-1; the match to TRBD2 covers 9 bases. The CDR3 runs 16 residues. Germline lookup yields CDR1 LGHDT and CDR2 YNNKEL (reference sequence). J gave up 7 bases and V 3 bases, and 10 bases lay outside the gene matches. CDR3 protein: CASSQGPSGEGNEQFF. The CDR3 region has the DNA TGTGCCAGCAGCCAGGGGCCTAGCGGGGAGGGGAATGAGCAGTTCTTC.

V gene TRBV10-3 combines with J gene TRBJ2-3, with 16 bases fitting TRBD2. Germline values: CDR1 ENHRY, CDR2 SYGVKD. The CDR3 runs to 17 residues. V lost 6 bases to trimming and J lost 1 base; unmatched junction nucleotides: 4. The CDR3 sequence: CAISPGTSGRGTDTQYF. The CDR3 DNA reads TGTGCCATCAGCCCCGGGACTAGCGGGAGGGGCACAGATACGCAGTATTTT.

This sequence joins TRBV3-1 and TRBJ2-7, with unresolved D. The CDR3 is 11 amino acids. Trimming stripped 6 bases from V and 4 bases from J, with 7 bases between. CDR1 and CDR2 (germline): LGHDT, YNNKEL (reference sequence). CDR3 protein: CASSHKYEQYF. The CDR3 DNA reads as TGTGCCAGCAGTCACAAATACGAGCAGTACTTC.

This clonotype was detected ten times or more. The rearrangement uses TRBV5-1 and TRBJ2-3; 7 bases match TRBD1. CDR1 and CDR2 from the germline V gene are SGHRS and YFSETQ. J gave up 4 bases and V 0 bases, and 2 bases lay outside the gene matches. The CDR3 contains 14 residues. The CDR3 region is CASSLGQGADTQYF. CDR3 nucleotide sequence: TGCGCCAGCAGCTTGGGGCAGGGGGCAGATACGCAGTATTTT. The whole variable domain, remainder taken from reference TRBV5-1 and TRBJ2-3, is KAGVTQTPRYLIKTRGQQVTLSCSPISGHRSVSWYQQTPGQGLQFLFEYFSETQRNKGNFPGRFSGRQFSNSRSEMNVSTLELGDSALYLCASSLGQGADTQYFGPGTRLTVL.

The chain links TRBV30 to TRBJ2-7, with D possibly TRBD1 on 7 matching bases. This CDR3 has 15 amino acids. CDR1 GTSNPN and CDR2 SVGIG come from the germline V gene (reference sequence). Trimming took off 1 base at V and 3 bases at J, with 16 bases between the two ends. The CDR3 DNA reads TGTGCCTGGAGTGCAGGGGGGACAGTGGTCTACGAGCAGTACTTC. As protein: CAWSAGGTVVYEQYF. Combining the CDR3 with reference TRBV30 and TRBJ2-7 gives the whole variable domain SQTIHQWPATLVQPVGSPLSLECTVEGTSNPNLYWYRQAAGRGLQLLFYSVGIGQISSEVPQNLSASRPQDRQFILSSKKLLLSDSGFYLCAWSAGGTVVYEQYFGPGTRLTVT.

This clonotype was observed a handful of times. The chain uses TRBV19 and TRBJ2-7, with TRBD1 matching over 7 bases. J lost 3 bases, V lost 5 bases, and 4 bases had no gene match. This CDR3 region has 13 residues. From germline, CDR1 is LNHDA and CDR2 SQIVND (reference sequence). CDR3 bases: TGTGCCAGTAGTCCGGCAGGGGGCTACGAGCAGTACTTC. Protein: CASSPAGGYEQYF.

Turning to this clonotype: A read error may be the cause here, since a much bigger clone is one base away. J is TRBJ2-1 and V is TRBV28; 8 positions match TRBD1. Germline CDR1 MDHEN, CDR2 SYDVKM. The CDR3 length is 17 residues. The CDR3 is CASSSSYHRGVYNKQFF. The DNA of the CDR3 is TGTGCCAGCAGTTCCTCGTACCACAGGGGGGTCTACAATAAGCAGTTCTTC.

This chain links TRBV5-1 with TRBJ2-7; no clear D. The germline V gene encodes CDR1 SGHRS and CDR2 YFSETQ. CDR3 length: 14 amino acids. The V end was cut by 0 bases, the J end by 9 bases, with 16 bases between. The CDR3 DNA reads TGCGCCAGCAGCTTGGGAACAGAATCGTTGGGGCAGTACTTC. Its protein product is CASSLGTESLGQYF.

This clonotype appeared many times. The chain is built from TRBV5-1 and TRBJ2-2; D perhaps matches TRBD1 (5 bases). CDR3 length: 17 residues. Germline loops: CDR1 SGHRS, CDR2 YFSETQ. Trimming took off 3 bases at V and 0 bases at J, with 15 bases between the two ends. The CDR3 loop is CASSSSTTGPNTGELFF. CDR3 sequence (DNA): TGCGCCAGCAGCTCTTCAACAACAGGTCCGAACACCGGGGAGCTGTTTTTT.

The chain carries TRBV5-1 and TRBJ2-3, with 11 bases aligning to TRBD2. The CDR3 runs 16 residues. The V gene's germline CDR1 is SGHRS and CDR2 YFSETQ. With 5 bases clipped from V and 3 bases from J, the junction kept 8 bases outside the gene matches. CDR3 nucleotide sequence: TGCGCCAGCAGGATCACTAGCGGGAGTTTGACAGATACGCAGTATTTT. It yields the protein CASRITSGSLTDTQYF. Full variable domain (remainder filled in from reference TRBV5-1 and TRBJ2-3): KAGVTQTPRYLIKTRGQQVTLSCSPISGHRSVSWYQQTPGQGLQFLFEYFSETQRNKGNFPGRFSGRQFSNSRSEMNVSTLELGDSALYLCASRITSGSLTDTQYFGPGTRLTVL.

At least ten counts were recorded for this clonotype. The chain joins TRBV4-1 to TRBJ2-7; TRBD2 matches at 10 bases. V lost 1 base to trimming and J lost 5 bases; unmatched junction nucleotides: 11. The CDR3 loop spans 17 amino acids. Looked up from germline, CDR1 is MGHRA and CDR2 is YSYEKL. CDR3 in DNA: TGCGCCAGCAGCCAAGGGCTAGCGGGAGCCGTAATCGACGAGCAGTACTTC. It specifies CASSQGLAGAVIDEQYF.

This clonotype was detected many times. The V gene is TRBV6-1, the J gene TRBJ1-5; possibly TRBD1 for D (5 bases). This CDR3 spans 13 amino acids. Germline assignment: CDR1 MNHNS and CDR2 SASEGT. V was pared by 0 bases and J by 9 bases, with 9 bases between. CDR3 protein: CASSEARELPQHF. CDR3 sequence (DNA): TGTGCCAGCAGTGAAGCCAGGGAATTGCCCCAGCATTTT.

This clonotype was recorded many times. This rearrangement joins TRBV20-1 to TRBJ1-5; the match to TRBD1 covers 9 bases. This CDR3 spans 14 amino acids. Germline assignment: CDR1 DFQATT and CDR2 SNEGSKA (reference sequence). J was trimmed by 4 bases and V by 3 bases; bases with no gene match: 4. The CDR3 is CSASYGTGNQPQHF. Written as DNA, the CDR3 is TGCAGTGCTAGTTATGGGACAGGGAATCAGCCCCAGCATTTT.

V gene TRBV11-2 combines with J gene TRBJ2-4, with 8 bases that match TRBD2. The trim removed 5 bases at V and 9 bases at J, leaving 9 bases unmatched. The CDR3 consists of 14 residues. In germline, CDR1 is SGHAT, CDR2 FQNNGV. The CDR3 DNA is TGTGCCAGCAGCCCGATAGCGGGATGGGGCATTCAGTACTTC. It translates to CASSPIAGWGIQYF.

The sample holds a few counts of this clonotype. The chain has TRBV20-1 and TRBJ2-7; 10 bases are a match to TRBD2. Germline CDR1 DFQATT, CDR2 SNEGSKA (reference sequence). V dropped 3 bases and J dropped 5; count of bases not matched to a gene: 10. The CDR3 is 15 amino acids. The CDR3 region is CSASIMASGRDEQYF. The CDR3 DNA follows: TGCAGTGCTAGTATCATGGCTAGCGGGAGAGACGAGCAGTACTTC.

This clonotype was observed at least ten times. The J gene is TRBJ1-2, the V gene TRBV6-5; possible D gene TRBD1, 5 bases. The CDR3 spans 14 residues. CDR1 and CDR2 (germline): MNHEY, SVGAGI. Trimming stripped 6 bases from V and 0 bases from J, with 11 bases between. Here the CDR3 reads CASSQTDTNYGYTF. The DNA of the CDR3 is TGTGCCAGCAGCCAGACAGATACTAACTATGGCTACACCTTC.

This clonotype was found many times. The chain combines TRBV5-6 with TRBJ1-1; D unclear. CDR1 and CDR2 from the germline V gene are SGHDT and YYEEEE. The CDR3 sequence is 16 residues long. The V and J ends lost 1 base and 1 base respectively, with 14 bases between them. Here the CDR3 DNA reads TGTGCCAGCAGCTTGCCATTTTCAATTGGGAACACTGAAGCTTTCTTT. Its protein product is CASSLPFSIGNTEAFF.

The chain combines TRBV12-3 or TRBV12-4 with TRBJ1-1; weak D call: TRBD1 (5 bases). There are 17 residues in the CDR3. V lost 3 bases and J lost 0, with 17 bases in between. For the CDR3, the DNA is TGTGCCAGCAGTTTCCCCGTCCGGGGCGCAATGAACACTGAAGCTTTCTTT. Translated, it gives CASSFPVRGAMNTEAFF.

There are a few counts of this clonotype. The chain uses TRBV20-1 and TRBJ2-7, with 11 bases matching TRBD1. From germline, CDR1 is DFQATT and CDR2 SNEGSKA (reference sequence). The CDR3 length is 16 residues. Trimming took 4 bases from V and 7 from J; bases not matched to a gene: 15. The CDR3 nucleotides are TGCAGTGCTACGTCAGCATCCGGACAGGGGGCTCGGGAGCAGTACTTC. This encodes CSATSASGQGAREQYF.

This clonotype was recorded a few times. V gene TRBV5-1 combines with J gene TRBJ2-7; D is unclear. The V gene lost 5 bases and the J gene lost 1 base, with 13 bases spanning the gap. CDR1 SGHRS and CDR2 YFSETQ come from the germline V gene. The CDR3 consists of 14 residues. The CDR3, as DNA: TGCGCCAGCAGTAGAGAGGCCCAGTCCTACGAGCAGTACTTC. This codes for CASSREAQSYEQYF.